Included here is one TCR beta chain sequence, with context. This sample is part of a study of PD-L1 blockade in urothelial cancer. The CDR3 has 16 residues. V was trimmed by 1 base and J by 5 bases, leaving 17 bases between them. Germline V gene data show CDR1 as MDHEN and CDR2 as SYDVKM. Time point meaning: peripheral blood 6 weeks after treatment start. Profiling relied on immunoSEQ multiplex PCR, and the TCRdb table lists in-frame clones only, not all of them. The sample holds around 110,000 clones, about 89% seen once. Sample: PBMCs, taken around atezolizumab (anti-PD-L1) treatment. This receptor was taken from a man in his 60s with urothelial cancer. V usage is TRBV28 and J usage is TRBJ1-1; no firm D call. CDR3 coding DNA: TGTGCCAGCAGTTTATTAGGCCGTGCCGGGAGGACTGAAGCTTTCTTT. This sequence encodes CASSLLGRAGRTEAFF.